This T cell receptor (beta chain) was sequenced during a study of spatial heterogeneity in lung cancer (dated by TCRdb to the late 2010s). About the full investigation: Beta-chain transcripts were consistently detected in greater numbers than alpha-chain transcripts, which likely reflects a higher abundance of beta-chain transcripts. In tumor regions, TCR transcript counts showed a strong correlation with a T cell transcriptional module score from matched bulk RNA-seq. In the raw uncorrected reads, each unique combination of TCR and UMI appeared on average more than ten times. In non-small cell lung cancer, the study made a quantitative comparison of TCR alpha and beta repertoires among multiple tumor regions, matched nontumor lung and blood. The study linked features of the TCR repertoire to counts of nonsynonymous mutations, which were determined by whole-exome sequencing of tumor tissue. Both alpha and beta chains were TCR-sequenced in samples taken at surgery, namely 220 tumor regions, approximately 66 matched nontumor lung samples and about 58 PBMC samples.

What this sample's time point label stands for: sample taken at primary tumor resection. Donors were about 70 patients with early-stage, untreated non-small cell lung cancer from the lung TRACERx cohort. TCR sequencing used whole RNA extracted from tumor and nontumor lung tissue, or from cryopreserved PBMC samples, without cell sorting. Only patients for whom sufficient RNA was available from at least two tumor regions were selected for TCR sequencing. Tumor and adjacent nontumor lung specimens were reviewed by a lung pathologist before selection. The library was generated by 5' RACE. Sequencing used a NextSeq 500. In the TCR library protocol, a unique molecular identifier was attached to each TCR cDNA molecule so that PCR and sequencing errors could be corrected. Per the original workflow: TCR identification, UMI-based error correction and CDR3 extraction were performed with Decombinator tools. TCRs above a frequency of 2 per 1,000, corresponding to the top 1% of the tumor frequency distribution, were defined as expanded. Expanded tumor TCRs statistically deemed absent (corrected P<0.05) from at least one tumor region were classed as regional, and all other expanded tumor TCRs were classed as ubiquitous. Each repertoire was subsampled 100 times to 5,000 TCRs, after which Renyi diversity was computed with the R vegan package. CDR3 similarity networks were built from amino acid triplet string-kernel similarity, with CDR3s being connected when pairwise similarity was above 0.82. TCRdb trimmed public reads at Q25 via fastp, called clones via MiXCR and kept in-frame beta chains. Each entry merges the rows of one CDR3 protein and shows their most common DNA and genes. TCRdb's processing, not the authors' own work, is the source of the V and J calls. The sample table holds around 100,000 distinct CDR3 sequences, of which 4.4% were seen once. The ten largest make up approximately 22% of the sample.

Paper-wide results and their limitations: Additional single-cell paired TCR alpha and beta sequencing was considered necessary to confirm, at a functional level, the hypothesis that regional TCRs recognize regional mutations. A correlation was observed between the number of expanded intratumoral alpha and beta TCRs and the tumor nonsynonymous mutation count. Counts of ubiquitous and regional expanded TCRs were found to correlate with counts of ubiquitous and regional nonsynonymous mutations, respectively. TCR-seq was estimated to cover only approximately 6.6% of tumor T cells for alpha chains and 13% to 15% for beta chains.

This clonotype was observed many times. Its antigen is not yet known. Per-base quality was not reported, and no clone a single base away is much larger than it. After removal of 5 bases from V and 3 bases from J, the junction retains 10 bases not matched to a gene. The germline V gene gives CDR1 as MNHEY and CDR2 as SVGEGT. Measured from the cysteine to the phenylalanine, the CDR3 is 17 residues long. Only the CDR3 DNA stays, 51 bases, in frame from base 1. The sequence links TRBV6-2 or TRBV6-3 to TRBJ2-3; 11 of the junction bases match TRBD2. This receptor was identified in a male donor with early-stage non-small cell lung cancer. Source: lung tumor tissue, taken at surgery. The DNA sequence is TGTGCCAGCAGTATTAAGCCGGGACTAGCGGCAACAGATACGCAGTATTTT. This yields the protein CASSIKPGLAATDTQYF.